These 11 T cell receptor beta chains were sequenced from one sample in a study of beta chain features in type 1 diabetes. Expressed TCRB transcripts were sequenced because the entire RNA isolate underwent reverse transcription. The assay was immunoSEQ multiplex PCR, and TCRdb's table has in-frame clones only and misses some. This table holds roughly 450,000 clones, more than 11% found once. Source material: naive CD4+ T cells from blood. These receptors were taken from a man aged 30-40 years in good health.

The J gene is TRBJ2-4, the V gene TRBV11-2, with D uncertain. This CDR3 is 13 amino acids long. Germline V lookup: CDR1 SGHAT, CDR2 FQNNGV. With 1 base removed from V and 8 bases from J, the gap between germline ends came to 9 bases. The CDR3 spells CASSLAPQDIQYF. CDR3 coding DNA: TGTGCCAGCAGCTTAGCTCCCCAGGACATTCAGTACTTC.

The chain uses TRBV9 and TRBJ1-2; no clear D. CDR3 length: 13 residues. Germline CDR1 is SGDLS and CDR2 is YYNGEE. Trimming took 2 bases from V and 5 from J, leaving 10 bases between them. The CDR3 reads CASSVSSVYGYTF. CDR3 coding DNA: TGTGCCAGCAGCGTCTCCTCCGTATATGGCTACACCTTC.

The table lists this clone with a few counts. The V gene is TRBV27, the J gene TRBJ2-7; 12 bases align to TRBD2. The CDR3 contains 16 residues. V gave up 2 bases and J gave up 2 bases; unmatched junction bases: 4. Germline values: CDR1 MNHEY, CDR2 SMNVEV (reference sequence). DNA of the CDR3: TGTGCCAGCAGTTTACGACTAGCGGGGGCCCCCTACGAGCAGTACTTC. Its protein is CASSLRLAGAPYEQYF.

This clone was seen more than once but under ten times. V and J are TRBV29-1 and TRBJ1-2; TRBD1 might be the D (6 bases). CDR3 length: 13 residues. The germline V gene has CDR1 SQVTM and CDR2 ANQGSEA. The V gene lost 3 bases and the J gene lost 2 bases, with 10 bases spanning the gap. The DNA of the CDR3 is TGCAGCGTTGACTGGGGGCGAAACTATGGCTACACCTTC. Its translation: CSVDWGRNYGYTF.

The CDR3 protein is CASSQDSSYNEQFF. CDR3 DNA sequence: TGTGCCAGCAGCCAAGATTCCTCCTACAATGAGCAGTTCTTC. The chain uses TRBV4-2 and TRBJ2-1; unclear D gene. The germline gives CDR1 LGHNA, CDR2 YNFKEQ. CDR3 length: 14 amino acids. Between the trimmed V and J ends, which lost 0 bases and 0 bases, there was a span of 3 bases.

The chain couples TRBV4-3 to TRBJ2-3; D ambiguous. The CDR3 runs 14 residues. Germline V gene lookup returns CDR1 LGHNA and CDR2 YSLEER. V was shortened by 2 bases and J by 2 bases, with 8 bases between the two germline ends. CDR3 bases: TGCGCCAGCAGCCAATACCCGAACACAGATACGCAGTATTTT. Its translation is CASSQYPNTDTQYF.

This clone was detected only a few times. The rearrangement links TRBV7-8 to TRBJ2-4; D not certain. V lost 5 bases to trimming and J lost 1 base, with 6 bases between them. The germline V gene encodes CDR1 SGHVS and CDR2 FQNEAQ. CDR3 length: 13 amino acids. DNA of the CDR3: TGTGCCAGCAGCCTAGGGGCCAAAAACATTCAGTACTTC. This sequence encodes CASSLGAKNIQYF.

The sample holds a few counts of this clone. The CDR3 loop is CASSKEGAGTGVSEQYV. In nucleotides, the CDR3 is TGTGCCAGCAGCAAAGAAGGGGCCGGGACAGGGGTATCCGAGCAGTACGTC. The rearrangement links TRBV21-1 to TRBJ2-7; the table assigns TRBD1, which was not confirmed against the DNA. TRBV21-1 is tagged as a pseudogene. CDR3 length: 17 amino acids.

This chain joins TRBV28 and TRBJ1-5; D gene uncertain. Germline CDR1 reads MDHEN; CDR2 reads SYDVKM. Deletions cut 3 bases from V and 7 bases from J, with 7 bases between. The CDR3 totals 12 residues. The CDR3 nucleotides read TGTGCCAGCAGTTTGTTGAAGCAGCCCCAGCATTTT. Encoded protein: CASSLLKQPQHF.

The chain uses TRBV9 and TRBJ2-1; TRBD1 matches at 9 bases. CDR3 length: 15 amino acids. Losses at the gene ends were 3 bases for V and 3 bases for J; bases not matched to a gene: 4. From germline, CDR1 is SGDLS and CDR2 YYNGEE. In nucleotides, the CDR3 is TGTGCCAGCAGCGCAGACAGGGGGTACTACAATGAGCAGTTCTTC. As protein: CASSADRGYYNEQFF.

The DNA for the CDR3 is TGCGCCAGCAGTCAATCTCGCGGACAGGCCACATATGGCTACACCTTC. Protein product: CASSQSRGQATYGYTF. This rearrangement joins TRBV23-1 to TRBJ1-2, with 7 positions matching TRBD1. TRBV23-1 is given ORF status, its function remaining uncertain. This CDR3 spans 16 amino acids. Trimming at V came to 0 bases and at J to 5 bases, leaving 9 bases not matched to a gene.